This T cell receptor beta chain was sequenced during a study of cytomegalovirus exposure and HLA in healthy donors (dated by TCRdb to between 2016 and 2019). In terms of the full investigation: An earlier analysis of several hundred of the donors reported about 300 Gb of sequence data and roughly 120 million unique TCR beta sequences obtained from around 180 million T cells. Because of strong linkage in the cohort, four or five DR-DQ haplotypes were treated as single units for association and clustering. Every discovery cohort repertoire had been produced on one sequencing platform. A later genetic analysis used genome-wide SNP genotypes for about 65% of the roughly 670 donors, treating that subset as a discovery cohort. A separate validation cohort of roughly 110 different subjects was used in addition to the 666-subject first cohort. High-throughput TCR immunosequencing, statistical association of individual TCRs with disease status, and machine learning were combined to predict cytomegalovirus infection status. The study aimed to test whether signatures of past pathogen exposure could be identified by cataloging public T cell receptors. The T cell repertoires of around 670 subjects were profiled by immunosequencing and related to cytomegalovirus serostatus. An earlier analysis of approximately 630 of the donors applied high-throughput TCR beta sequencing to assess whether each TCR beta V gene segment acted as functional or pseudogenic. Of the roughly 410 genotyped donors, 81% were placed in the genetic ancestry cluster associated with self-reported Caucasian donors. Donor age, sex, ethnicity and CMV serostatus were compiled alongside the repertoire data. About 280 gigabases of sequencing data and approximately 85 million unique TCR sequences were included in an early release covering 550 to 800 HLA-typed donors. To study patterns of TCR occurrence, a later analysis re-analyzed previously published TCR beta repertoires from 666 donors and added high-resolution HLA genotyping. The later analysis used no new phenotypic data to find candidate immune exposures, relying instead on TCR beta sequences and their occurrence across donors. Typing coverage differed by locus: A, B, C, DRB1 and DQB1 were typed in roughly 629-630 donors, DQA1 in 500 to 550, DPA1 in some 600, and DPB1 in about 450. Both class I and class II loci were covered by HLA typing, at four-digit resolution. Among 300 to 500 genotyped donors of the cohort, an average of about 240,000 unique TCR beta nucleotide sequences was sequenced per donor, of which 15% to 20% were non-productive.

Germline trimming amounts to 5 bases on V and 1 base on J, with 5 as the count of junction bases outside the gene matches. The germline V gene specifies SGHVS as CDR1 and FNYEAQ as CDR2. The CDR3 runs 15 amino acids, cysteine and phenylalanine included. Here the CDR3 DNA is all that survives: 45 bases in frame from base 1. Overall study results and their limits: A later genetic analysis reported fewer N-insertions in productive TCRs among donors in an Asian-associated ancestry cluster than the approximately 700-donor mean. In this cohort, only TCR beta chains were sequenced, and detectable features were limited by the absence of alpha or paired-chain data. Roughly uniform sequencing depth across donors was assumed in presence/absence analyses, although this assumption may not hold. In a later analysis, HLA-associated TCR beta chains were found to be more clonally expanded and to have lower generation probabilities than equally common non-associated chains. A total of fewer than 200 TCR beta chains were listed by the study as associated with cytomegalovirus. A few of the identified cytomegalovirus-associated TCR beta chains were confirmed in vitro to be specific for cytomegalovirus antigens. A later analysis found that TCR association rates varied across HLA loci, with DRB1 alleles showing the most associated TCRs and HLA-C alleles the fewest. An association between a missense DCLRE1C variant and V-gene and J-gene trimming of TCR beta chains was found in a later genetic analysis and replicated in an independent cohort. A later analysis found that most CMV-associated TCR beta chains appeared HLA-restricted, with HLA associations seemingly driven largely by CMV exposure. Most TCR sequences were observed very rarely across donors, whereas some public TCRs were present in many individuals. Assigning TCR associations to individual alleles was difficult when HLA alleles, especially DR and DQ, strongly co-occurred. Some IMGT-functional V segments, including TRBV6-2 and TRBV6-3, could not be told apart with the 87-base-pair reads, so those segments were excluded. Correlated functional status among segregating V segments might reflect linkage disequilibrium, but an unknown experimental factor could not be ruled out. In an earlier analysis of roughly 560 of the donors, most TCR beta V segments were observed in productive rearrangements about 87% or about 30% of the time, broadly matching IMGT annotations. The only immune exposure information available for the cohort was CMV serostatus. The classifier was reported to diagnose cytomegalovirus status with high specificity and sensitivity in both the original and validation cohorts. A further reported finding was that TCR beta sequences accurately predicted the HLA-A and HLA-B alleles for most subjects in the first cohort. A group of highly shared sequence variants was considered likely to be a technical artifact of the sequencing pipeline. In a later analysis, 16,951 TCR beta sequences were associated with specific HLA alleles at a false discovery rate of 0.05. Because HLA typing was missing for some donors at each locus, association tests included only the typed subset. Because counts were too low, approximately 18 rarely observed V segments, including chromosome 9 orphons, were excluded from the earlier analysis of some 590 of the donors. In a later analysis, several top co-occurrence clusters were reported to appear linked to parvovirus B19, influenza, CMV and Epstein-Barr virus. The authors suggested that the approach could potentially be generalized to other disease states and immunological phenotypes.

The library was produced with the immunoSEQ multiplex PCR assay. For the multiplex PCR, a mixture combining 60 forward primers for TCR Vbeta segments and 13 reverse primers for TCR Jbeta segments was used. The CDR3 region of rearranged TCR beta genes was amplified from genomic DNA with a multiplex PCR assay. The Illumina HiSeq System was used to sequence the amplified TCR beta libraries as 87-base-pair reads. The authors' analysis ran thus. Across the 670 or so repertoires, a later analysis counted approximately 83 million unique TCR beta chains, some 11 million of which were shared by at least two donors. Raw reads were error-corrected and collapsed into unique sequences by a nearest-neighbor algorithm in which closely related sequences were merged to remove PCR and sequencing errors. To assign V, D and J gene segments, CDR3 sequences were aligned to IMGT reference sequences. For a sequence to be retained, a match of at least six nucleotides was required to both a V gene segment and a J gene segment. Rearrangements were classified as productive when the CDR3 lacked stop codons and remained in frame with V and J, and all other rearrangements were classified as non-productive. CDR3 was defined by IMGT convention, running from the second conserved V-encoded cysteine to the conserved J-encoded phenylalanine. Sequences without an unambiguous match to a single V gene segment were excluded from the earlier analysis of about 640 of the donors. An earlier analysis of approximately 590 of the donors classified V segments as functional when productive rearrangements were above 56.7% and as segregating when the standard deviation between donors was above 5%. To diagnose cytomegalovirus status from the catalog of TCR beta chain sequences, a statistical classification framework was built. V and J gene assignment, in a later analysis, came from comparing TCR nucleotide sequences with IMGT/GENE-DB human TR gene sequences. A later analysis assigned CDR3 sequences and most-parsimonious VDJ recombination scenarios with the TCRdist pipeline. A later analysis defined each TCR beta chain by its CDR3 amino acid sequence plus V-gene family, and excluded reads lacking a unique V-gene family. A later analysis removed several hundred highly shared, low-generation-probability nucleotide sequences to deal with suspected cross-contamination and a sequencing artifact. In a later analysis, a clonal expansion index for each public chain was calculated from normalized within-repertoire ranks of inferred template counts. In a later analysis, generation probabilities were computed with a VDJ recombination model fitted to out-of-frame rearrangements, and the resulting probabilities were checked against IGoR. In a later analysis, hypergeometric tests were used to score TCR-TCR, TCR-HLA and TCR-CMV co-occurrence, with a repertoire-size bias correction applied to TCR pairs. To estimate false discovery rates, a later analysis permuted the HLA or CMV assignments 20 times. In a later analysis, co-occurring TCRs were grouped with DBSCAN, and TCRdist sequence similarity was added when clustering was performed within HLA-allele-positive subsets. For co-occurrence clustering, repertoires with fewer than 30,000 or more than 120,000 public chains were excluded, along with 5 or 6 repertoires with anomalous nucleotide sharing. Here the immuneACCESS table is served through TCRdb, limited to in-frame sequences with V and J called. Missing clones are a known gap in these copies; in checked studies unresolved V genes cover under half, and the rest lacks a known reason. Clonal size and the V and J genes are those of that table, whereas D and trimming came from the DNA. The sample table lists around 100,000 clones, less than 80% of them with a count of one. 2.1% of the sample is in the top ten clones.

The cohort consisted of more than 650 healthy bone marrow donors. At the time of sampling, all cohort members were nominally healthy, though unrecorded immune exposures were likely present. The donor tested CMV seronegative and was one of the 352 seronegative cohort members. Every donor gave a peripheral blood sample, and the peripheral blood mononuclear cells from that sample were used for TCR beta sequencing. Genomic DNA extraction from the blood cell samples was performed with the Qiagen DNeasy Blood Extraction Kit. Comment on this clone: The clone's antigen remains unknown. It has no much larger one-base neighbor in the sample; base qualities were not kept.

Sequences were obtained from PBMCs. This clonotype was sampled from a man aged 25 to 40 in good health and CMV-seronegative. The V and J genes are TRBV7-6 and TRBJ2-7, with 10 bases aligning to TRBD2. CDR3 region: CASSLTSGNSYEQYF. The nucleotide sequence reads as follows: TGTGCCAGCAGCCTAACTAGCGGGAATTCCTACGAGCAGTACTTC.